Each of the 20 T cell receptor beta chains below was sequenced from the same sample in a study of T cell responses to AZD1222 COVID-19 vaccine. Repertoires were generated with immunoSEQ multiplex PCR, while TCRdb's copy carries only in-frame clones and drops some. The sample holds over 120,000 clones; approximately 92% are singletons and the top ten take 1.5% to 2%. Sequenced here: peripheral blood, sampled on day 0 of AZD1222 vaccination. Receptor source: an adult in good health.

The chain couples TRBV5-1 to TRBJ1-1; D is ambiguous. This CDR3 contains 12 residues. The germline gives CDR1 SGHRS, CDR2 YFSETQ. V dropped 0 bases and J dropped 6 bases, with 6 bases sitting between them. The CDR3 DNA reads as TGCGCCAGCAGCTTGGATGGATCTGAAGCTTTCTTT. Translation: CASSLDGSEAFF.

V gene TRBV5-1 combines with J gene TRBJ1-1; D is possibly TRBD1 (6 bases). The V gene's germline CDR1 is SGHRS and CDR2 YFSETQ. The CDR3 sequence is 14 residues long. The V and J ends lost 3 bases and 1 base respectively, with 10 bases between them. The CDR3 spells CASSSVRGNTEAFF. CDR3 nucleotide sequence: TGCGCCAGCAGCTCGGTCAGGGGGAACACTGAAGCTTTCTTT.

The CDR3 protein is CATSRRGMPNEKLFF. In DNA, the CDR3 is TGTGCCACCAGCAGAAGAGGGATGCCTAATGAAAAACTGTTTTTT. This sequence joins TRBV15 and TRBJ1-4; D unresolved. In germline, CDR1 is LNHNV, CDR2 YYDKDF (reference sequence). Trimming took 2 bases from V and 3 from J, leaving 10 bases between them. The CDR3 sequence is 15 residues long. Complete variable domain (other parts from reference TRBV15 and TRBJ1-4): DAMVIQNPRYQVTQFGKPVTLSCSQTLNHNVMYWYQQKSSQAPKLLFHYYDKDFNNEADTPDNFQSRRPNTSFCFLDIRSPGLGDTAMYLCATSRRGMPNEKLFFGSGTQLSVL.

This clone was recorded a few times. This rearrangement joins TRBV5-5 to TRBJ2-7; D is ambiguous. Germline assignment: CDR1 SGHKS and CDR2 YYEKEE (reference sequence). The CDR3 runs to 16 residues. The V and J ends lost 4 bases and 2 bases respectively, with 19 bases between them. The CDR3 coding sequence is TGTGCCAGCAGCCTCCTACCGCGACTCTCTACCTACGAGCAGTACTTC. Protein sequence: CASSLLPRLSTYEQYF.

The rearrangement joins TRBV18 to TRBJ2-5, with D perhaps given as TRBD1 or TRBD2 (8 bases each). The CDR3 is 16 amino acids. V lost 2 bases and J 5 bases, leaving 18 bases between the germline ends. Germline CDR1 reads KGHSH; CDR2 reads LQKENI. The CDR3 spells CASSPTGTRDRETQYF. Here the CDR3 DNA reads TGTGCCAGCTCACCAACGGGGACTAGGGACAGGGAGACCCAGTACTTC.

This chain joins TRBV4-1 and TRBJ2-1, with 10 positions matching TRBD2. The length of the CDR3 is 15 residues. The V gene's germline CDR1 is MGHRA and CDR2 YSYEKL. The trim removed 2 bases at V and 2 bases at J, leaving 0 bases unmatched. This CDR3 is CASSQLAGAYNEQFF. The DNA of the CDR3 is TGCGCCAGCAGCCAACTAGCGGGAGCCTACAATGAGCAGTTCTTC.

This sequence joins TRBV9 and TRBJ1-5, with 8 nucleotides matching TRBD1. CDR3 length: 13 amino acids. Germline CDR1 reads SGDLS; CDR2 reads YYNGEE. The junction had 0 bases not matched to a gene; V was cut back by 0 bases and J by 7 bases. The CDR3 DNA sequence: TGTGCCAGCAGCGTAGGGGACAGGCAGCCCCAGCATTTT. Its translation: CASSVGDRQPQHF.

The chain is built from TRBV5-1 and TRBJ2-1; the D gene is possibly TRBD1 (6 bases). The germline CDR1 and CDR2 sequences are SGHRS and YFSETQ. V dropped 0 bases and J dropped 7 bases, with 14 bases sitting between them. CDR3 length: 15 amino acids. The CDR3 sequence is CASSLVQGMKNEQFF. The CDR3 DNA reads as TGCGCCAGCAGCTTGGTTCAGGGGATGAAGAATGAGCAGTTCTTC.

The genes are TRBV30 and TRBJ1-1; 7 bases are shared with TRBD1. Germline V gene lookup returns CDR1 GTSNPN and CDR2 SVGIG (reference sequence). This CDR3 region has 13 residues. V lost 3 bases and J lost 3; bases outside the gene matches: 4. CDR3 sequence reads: CAWRARGYTEAFF. CDR3 bases: TGTGCCTGGAGAGCCAGGGGGTACACTGAAGCTTTCTTT.

V and J are TRBV9 and TRBJ1-6, with 7 bases lining up with TRBD1. Germline V CDR1 and CDR2: SGDLS, YYNGEE. V shed 2 bases and J 7 bases; nucleotides not matched to a gene: 6. This CDR3 has 15 amino acids. CDR3 residues: CASSVTGIRNSPLHF. The CDR3 coding sequence is TGTGCCAGCAGCGTGACAGGGATCAGGAATTCACCCCTCCACTTT. The variable domain in full, completed from reference TRBV9 and TRBJ1-6, reads DSGVTQTPKHLITATGQRVTLRCSPRSGDLSVYWYQQSLDQGLQFLIQYYNGEERAKGNILERFSAQQFPDLHSELNLSSLELGDSALYFCASSVTGIRNSPLHFGNGTRLTVT.

This chain's CDR3 is CASSDVLRGTPQDGYTF. The CDR3 coding sequence is TGTGCCAGCAGTGATGTCCTACGCGGGACCCCTCAGGATGGCTACACCTTC. The rearrangement links TRBV2 to TRBJ1-2, with D perhaps TRBD1 (5 bases). Looked up from germline, CDR1 is SNHLY and CDR2 is FYNNEI. With 3 bases removed from V and 6 bases from J, the gap between germline ends came to 23 bases. The CDR3 contains 17 residues.

This rearrangement joins TRBV5-1 to TRBJ2-1; 8 bases are shared with TRBD2. This CDR3 has 15 amino acids. CDR1 and CDR2 (germline): SGHRS, YFSETQ. V lost 3 bases and J lost 7; bases outside the gene matches: 9. CDR3 DNA sequence: TGCGCCAGCAGCTGGCGAACGGGAGGGGAAAATGAGCAGTTCTTC. As protein: CASSWRTGGENEQFF. Supplemented by reference TRBV5-1 and TRBJ2-1, the full variable domain reads KAGVTQTPRYLIKTRGQQVTLSCSPISGHRSVSWYQQTPGQGLQFLFEYFSETQRNKGNFPGRFSGRQFSNSRSEMNVSTLELGDSALYLCASSWRTGGENEQFFGPGTRLTVL.

The chain joins TRBV2 to TRBJ1-2; D remains ambiguous. The CDR3 has 11 residues. In germline, CDR1 is SNHLY, CDR2 FYNNEI. Trimming stripped 2 bases from V and 7 bases from J, with 5 bases between. The CDR3 nucleotides read TGTGCCAGCAGTGAATCGGTTGGCTACACCTTC. It specifies CASSESVGYTF. The variable domain in full, completed from reference TRBV2 and TRBJ1-2, reads EPEVTQTPSHQVTQMGQEVILRCVPISNHLYFYWYRQILGQKVEFLVSFYNNEISEKSEIFDDQFSVERPDGSNFTLKIRSTKLEDSAMYFCASSESVGYTFGSGTRLTVV.

The chain couples TRBV7-9 to TRBJ1-2; D not certain. The germline V and J ends were trimmed by 3 bases and 4 bases, with 9 bases remaining between them. The CDR3 runs to 13 residues. Germline CDR1 reads SEHNR; CDR2 reads FQNEAQ (reference sequence). The CDR3 DNA reads TGTGCCAGCAGCTTGGACTCAAGCTATGGCTACACCTTC. Protein: CASSLDSSYGYTF.

The count of this clone is one. The chain uses TRBV7-3 and TRBJ1-1; D not resolved. The CDR3 is 14 residues long. The germline V and J ends were trimmed by 3 bases and 2 bases, with 10 bases remaining between them. Germline values: CDR1 SGHTA, CDR2 FQGTGA. CDR3 amino acids: CASSFSPVNTEAFF. The CDR3 DNA sequence: TGTGCCAGCAGCTTCTCTCCGGTTAACACTGAAGCTTTCTTT.

The V gene is TRBV9, the J gene TRBJ2-2; no clear D. Trimming left V 1 base short and J 2 bases short, with 0 bases between. Germline loops: CDR1 SGDLS, CDR2 YYNGEE. The length of the CDR3 is 12 residues. The CDR3 DNA reads as TGTGCCAGCAGCGTAAACACCGGGGAGCTGTTTTTT. Its protein is CASSVNTGELFF.

The table lists this clone with a few counts. The V and J genes are TRBV7-9 and TRBJ1-1; no clear D. The CDR3 sequence is 15 residues long. V shed 1 base and J shed 1 base, with 10 bases lying between them. The germline gives CDR1 SEHNR, CDR2 FQNEAQ (reference sequence). The CDR3 region is CASSLVFRKNTEAFF. CDR3 bases: TGTGCCAGCAGCTTAGTTTTTAGAAAGAACACTGAAGCTTTCTTT.

This rearrangement joins TRBV5-1 to TRBJ2-5; perhaps TRBD1 as D (5 bases). The CDR3 contains 13 residues. CDR1 is SGHRS, CDR2 YFSETQ, per germline. V lost 7 bases and J lost 2, with 12 bases in between. The CDR3 DNA is TGCGCCAGCGAGGATGACAGACAAGAGACCCAGTACTTC. It encodes CASEDDRQETQYF.

V gene TRBV7-9 combines with J gene TRBJ2-2; D is undetermined. Germline-derived CDR1 and CDR2 are SEHNR and FQNEAQ (reference sequence). Deletions cut 5 bases from V and 5 bases from J, with 12 bases between. The CDR3 runs to 14 residues. The CDR3 loop is CASSPRRLTGELFF. The CDR3 bases are TGTGCCAGCAGCCCCAGACGGTTAACCGGGGAGCTGTTTTTT. The full variable domain, completed using reference TRBV7-9 and TRBJ2-2, is DTGVSQNPRHKITKRGQNVTFRCDPISEHNRLYWYRQTLGQGPEFLTYFQNEAQLEKSRLLSDRFSAERPKGSFSTLEIQRTEQGDSAMYLCASSPRRLTGELFFGEGSRLTVL.

This chain connects TRBV7-9 to TRBJ1-3; tentative D call: TRBD1 (6 bases). V was clipped by 5 bases and J by 1 base, with 15 bases between them. The CDR3 totals 16 residues. Germline assignment: CDR1 SEHNR and CDR2 FQNEAQ (reference sequence). The CDR3 is CASSRSDRLSGNTIYF. The CDR3 nucleotides are TGTGCCAGCAGCCGCTCAGACAGGCTATCTGGAAACACCATATATTTT.